Included here is one TCR beta chain sequence, with context. The antigen remains undetermined. The data belong to a study of T cell responses to AZD1222 COVID-19 vaccine. Study at large: Second-dose intervals of approximately 4 or approximately 12 weeks were pooled. Regarding the study as a whole: Clonal diversity was possibly underestimated, and the donors were mostly white British, with more females. Recipients of two AZD1222 doses showed rising Spike-specific TCR breadth and depth. Only a handful of AZD1222 recipients, more than five in all, had baseline seropositivity.

Produced via immunoSEQ multiplex PCR; TCRdb's table is partial and in-frame only. The data show around 50,000 clones, with more than 75% seen just once and around 17% held by the top ten. Germline CDR1 is KGHDR and CDR2 is SFDVKD. With 9 bases removed from V and 2 bases from J, the gap between germline ends came to 11 bases. The CDR3 is 13 residues long. Sequenced material: peripheral blood, taken on day 0 of AZD1222 vaccination. This clonotype originated in an adult in good health. The chain couples TRBV24-1 to TRBJ2-3; D perhaps matches TRBD2 (5 bases). The CDR3 DNA sequence: TGTGCCACCGAGGGTGGCATCACAGATACGCAGTATTTT. Amino acid sequence: CATEGGITDTQYF.